This is a list of T cell receptor beta chains from one sample in a study of blood T cell repertoires in COVID-19. Repertoires were generated with immunoSEQ multiplex PCR, while TCRdb's copy carries only in-frame clones and drops some. The data hold about 180,000 clones, with roughly 86% observed a single time. Sequenced sample: PBMCs or T cells enriched from blood (not recorded which). These TCRs come from a woman in her 30s who had recovered from COVID-19. CDR3s include the opening cysteine and the closing phenylalanine or tryptophan. D genes are given only for firm matches. Clone size is given for some rows only: seen once, a few or many times, or a class if the clone is expanded.

d_call	v_call	j_call	clone_size	cdr3_aa	cdr3_nt
TRBD1	TRBV11-2	TRBJ1-5	once	CASSPTGGLQPQHF	TGTGCCAGCAGCCCTACAGGGGGCCTTCAGCCCCAGCATTTT
TRBD2	TRBV29-1	TRBJ2-7	few	CSATTGLVAYEQYF	TGCAGCGCAACAACGGGACTAGTAGCGTACGAGCAGTACTTC
TRBD2	TRBV6-6	TRBJ2-1	once	CASSTSAGGLSLF	TGTGCCAGCAGCACATCAGCGGGAGGCTTGAGTCTCTTC
NA	TRBV5-4	TRBJ2-7	NA	CASSRMDLGSYEQYF	TGTGCCAGCAGCAGGATGGACTTGGGGTCCTACGAGCAGTACTTC
TRBD1	TRBV18	TRBJ2-5	NA	CASSVGTGYEETQYF	TGTGCCAGCTCAGTGGGGACAGGGTATGAGGAGACCCAGTACTTC
TRBD1	TRBV4-1	TRBJ1-1	NA	CASSPSNRGFGTEAFF	TGCGCCAGCAGCCCAAGTAACAGGGGATTTGGCACTGAAGCTTTCTTT
TRBD2	TRBV27	TRBJ2-7	NA	CASTSGTSATYEQYF	TGTGCCAGCACTTCAGGGACTAGCGCAACCTACGAGCAGTACTTC
NA	TRBV28	TRBJ2-7	NA	CASGPRGRVQANEQYF	TGTGCCAGCGGACCTAGGGGGAGGGTCCAAGCGAACGAGCAGTACTTC
NA	TRBV11-2	TRBJ1-3	NA	CASSSGNTIYF	TGTGCCAGCAGCTCAGGAAACACCATATATTTT
NA	TRBV6-1	TRBJ1-1	NA	CASSEQGGDTEAFF	TGTGCCAGCAGTGAACAGGGTGGGGACACTGAAGCTTTCTTT
TRBD1	TRBV6-1	TRBJ2-2	NA	CASSEATGESGELFF	TGTGCCAGCAGTGAAGCAACAGGGGAATCCGGGGAGCTGTTTTTT
TRBD1	TRBV28	TRBJ1-2	once	CASSGPGTGQANYGYTF	TGTGCCAGCAGTGGTCCCGGGACAGGCCAGGCTAACTATGGCTACACCTTC
NA	TRBV29-1	TRBJ2-3	NA	CSVAGTDTQYF	TGCAGCGTCGCGGGCACAGATACGCAGTATTTT
TRBD1	TRBV27	TRBJ1-5	NA	CASSATGSHQPQHF	TGTGCCAGCAGTGCGACAGGGTCACATCAGCCCCAGCATTTT
TRBD1	TRBV7-9	TRBJ1-2	NA	CASSLDRGGGYTF	TGTGCCAGCAGCCTCGACAGGGGGGGCGGCTACACCTTC
TRBD2	TRBV4-1	TRBJ2-1	NA	CASSQDKALAGAYNEQFF	TGCGCCAGCAGCCAAGATAAAGCCCTAGCGGGAGCCTACAATGAGCAGTTCTTC
TRBD1	TRBV6-5	TRBJ1-2	NA	CASSYYGQGDNYGYTF	TGTGCCAGCAGTTATTACGGACAGGGTGATAACTATGGCTACACCTTC
NA	TRBV7-8	TRBJ2-1	NA	CASSLGQRSYNEQFF	TGTGCCAGCAGCTTAGGGCAGCGGTCCTACAATGAGCAGTTCTTC
TRBD2	TRBV5-6	TRBJ2-3	few	CASSLVAGGTDTQYF	TGTGCCAGCAGCTTGGTTGCGGGAGGCACAGATACGCAGTATTTT
TRBD2	TRBV5-5	TRBJ2-3	NA	CASSLRDYLTDTQYF	TGTGCCAGCAGCCTCCGGGACTACCTCACAGATACGCAGTATTTT
TRBD1	TRBV12-3/TRBV12-4	TRBJ2-1	NA	CASHGQGFDEQFF	TGTGCCAGCCACGGACAGGGTTTCGATGAGCAGTTCTTC
NA	TRBV3-1/TRBV3-2	TRBJ2-2	NA	CASSHSTGELFF	TGTGCCAGCAGCCATAGCACCGGGGAGCTGTTTTTT
TRBD1	TRBV6-6	TRBJ1-2	NA	CASMGGQSNYGYTF	TGTGCCAGCATGGGGGGACAGAGTAACTATGGCTACACCTTC
NA	TRBV5-1	TRBJ2-3	NA	CASSLGSTNPPDTQYF	TGCGCCAGCAGCTTGGGTTCTACTAACCCTCCAGATACGCAGTATTTT
TRBD1	TRBV5-1	TRBJ2-1	once	CASSQGQGRDEQFF	TGCGCCAGCAGCCAGGGACAGGGAAGGGATGAGCAGTTCTTC
NA	TRBV2	TRBJ1-5	NA	CASRAGGGNQPQHF	TGTGCCAGCAGGGCGGGTGGGGGCAATCAGCCCCAGCATTTT
NA	TRBV4-2	TRBJ1-2	NA	CASSQDQAAPNYGYTF	TGTGCCAGCAGCCAAGATCAAGCTGCACCTAACTATGGCTACACCTTC
NA	TRBV4-1	TRBJ2-7	NA	CASSQVLLYEQYF	TGCGCCAGCAGCCAAGTCCTTCTCTACGAGCAGTACTTC
NA	TRBV5-1	TRBJ1-2	NA	CASSPGQRYGYTF	TGCGCCAGCAGCCCCGGACAGCGCTATGGCTACACCTTC
NA	TRBV28	TRBJ2-1	NA	CASIAVGRTSYNEQFF	TGTGCCAGCATTGCGGTAGGGAGGACCTCCTACAATGAGCAGTTCTTC
NA	TRBV28	TRBJ2-7	NA	CASSSSILSSYEQYF	TGTGCCAGCAGCTCATCTATTCTGAGCTCCTACGAGCAGTACTTC
NA	TRBV28	TRBJ1-1	NA	CASQGGRVSEAFF	TGTGCCAGCCAGGGAGGAAGAGTGTCTGAAGCTTTCTTT
NA	TRBV18	TRBJ2-7	once	CASSPTRAKAYEQYF	TGTGCCAGCTCACCAACGCGAGCGAAAGCCTACGAGCAGTACTTC
NA	TRBV6-2/TRBV6-3	TRBJ2-5	NA	CASSPFRRDGKTQYF	TGTGCCAGCAGCCCCTTCCGGAGGGATGGTAAGACCCAGTACTTC
NA	TRBV7-9	TRBJ2-1	once	CAGGAGDNEQFF	TGTGCCGGGGGGGCAGGGGACAATGAGCAGTTCTTC
TRBD2	TRBV5-1	TRBJ2-1	NA	CASTLTSGSNEQFF	TGCGCCAGCACTCTGACTAGCGGGAGCAATGAGCAGTTCTTC